This T cell receptor (beta chain) was found in a study of T-cell memory formation after mild COVID-19. V was clipped by 0 bases and J by 4 bases, with 9 bases between them. The CDR3 covers 14 residues. Germline values: CDR1 MNHEY, CDR2 SVGAGI. This clonotype was recorded a few times. 5'RACE with constant-segment primers yielded barcoded, UMI-tagged TCR alpha and TCR beta cDNA libraries. TCRdb fed the 5' RACE reads into MiXCR, producing one record per CDR3 protein. The table records some 600,000 distinct CDR3 sequences, around a sixth of them present only once. The origin of this receptor is an adult woman who had mild COVID-19 (a few samples of this study predate the infection). Cell type and time point are not known. The sample consisted of PBMCs or a T cell subset sorted from them (not recorded which). The rearrangement joins TRBV6-5 to TRBJ2-5, with D hard to call. The CDR3 reads CASSYSGLRETQYF. The DNA for the CDR3 is TGTGCCAGCAGTTACTCTGGGCTACGAGAGACCCAGTACTTC.